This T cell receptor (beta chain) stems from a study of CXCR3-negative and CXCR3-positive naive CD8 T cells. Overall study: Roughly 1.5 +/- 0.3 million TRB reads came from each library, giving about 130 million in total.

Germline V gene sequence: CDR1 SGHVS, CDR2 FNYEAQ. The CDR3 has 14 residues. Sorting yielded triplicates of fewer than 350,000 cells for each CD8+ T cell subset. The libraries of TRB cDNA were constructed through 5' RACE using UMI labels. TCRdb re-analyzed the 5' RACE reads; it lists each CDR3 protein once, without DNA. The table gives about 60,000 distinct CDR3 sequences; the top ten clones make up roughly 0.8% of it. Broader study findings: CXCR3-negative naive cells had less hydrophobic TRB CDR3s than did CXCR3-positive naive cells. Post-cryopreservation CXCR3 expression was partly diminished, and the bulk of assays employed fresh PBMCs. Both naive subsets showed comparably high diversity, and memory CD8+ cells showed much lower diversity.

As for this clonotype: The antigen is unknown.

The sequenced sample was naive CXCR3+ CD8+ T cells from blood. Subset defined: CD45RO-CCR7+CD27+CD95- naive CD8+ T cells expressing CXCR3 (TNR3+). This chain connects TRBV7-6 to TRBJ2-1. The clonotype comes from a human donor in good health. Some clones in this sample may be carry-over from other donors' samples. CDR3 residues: CASSQTLGYNEQFF.